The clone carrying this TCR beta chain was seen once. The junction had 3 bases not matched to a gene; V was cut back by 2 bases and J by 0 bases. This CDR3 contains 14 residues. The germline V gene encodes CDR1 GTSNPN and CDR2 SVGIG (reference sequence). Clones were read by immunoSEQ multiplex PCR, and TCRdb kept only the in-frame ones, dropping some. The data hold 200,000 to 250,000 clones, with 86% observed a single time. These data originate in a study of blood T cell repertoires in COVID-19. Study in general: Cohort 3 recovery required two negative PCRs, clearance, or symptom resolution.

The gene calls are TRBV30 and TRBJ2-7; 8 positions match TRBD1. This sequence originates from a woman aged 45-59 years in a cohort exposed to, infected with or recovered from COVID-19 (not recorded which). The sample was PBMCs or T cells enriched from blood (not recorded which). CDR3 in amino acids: CAWSRQGSSYEQYF. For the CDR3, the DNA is TGTGCCTGGAGTCGACAGGGGAGCTCCTACGAGCAGTACTTC.